Included here is one T cell receptor (beta chain) sequence, with context. Its antigen has not been determined. No base quality information exists; no much larger clone differs at one position. The data are from a study of blood T cell repertoires in COVID-19 (dated by TCRdb to 2020 to 2022). In terms of the full investigation: Collaborator samples came from the United States, Italy and Spain and covered acute and convalescent phases of COVID-19. A de-identified subject ID, COVID-19 status, age in years and sex were almost always included in the sample metadata. The material from the prospective study consisted of cDNA or gDNA derived from T cells, B-cell-depleted T cells, or PBMCs. The repertoires were released in a freely available public database intended as a resource for research on the immune response to SARS-CoV-2. The dataset comprised deeply sampled blood TCRbeta repertoires from subjects exposed to, actively infected with, or recovered from COVID-19. Where HLA class I and class II types were available, the types were taken from metadata supplied by the sample provider, not from assay-based typing. Samples came from the ongoing ImmuneRACE study (first 160 participants) plus 1,254 subjects from 6 global collaborators.

TCRbeta CDR3 regions were amplified from genomic DNA by means of the immunoSEQ Assay, a bias-controlled multiplex PCR. The original pipeline was this. The number of nucleated cells in each sample was estimated by amplification of reference gene primers within the assay. To quantify the absolute abundance of each unique TCRbeta CDR3 rearrangement, sequence reads were collapsed and filtered. For each sample, productive Simpson clonality was calculated by taking the square root of Simpson's diversity index across productive rearrangements. What TCRdb holds here is the immuneACCESS table cut down to in-frame rearrangements. Part of the clones is not present; checked against another copy, under half of the missing clones reflect an unresolved V gene, and the others are unexplained. From that table come the V and J calls and clone size; the DNA was used to work out D and trimming. The sample includes some 460,000 clones, with roughly 90% observed a single time. The ten largest clones add up to 4% to 5.5% of the sample.

The collaborating institutions used their own protocols to collect whole blood in K2EDTA tubes. For TCRbeta analysis, collaborators shipped samples as frozen whole blood, isolated PBMCs, or DNA extracted from either of those sample types. Study-level results and caveats: Clinical and demographic metadata were provided uncurated, with the amount varying by source and participant.

Here V drops 4 bases and J drops 9 bases, and the junction holds 9 bases not matched to any gene. Via the germline V gene, CDR1 is MGHRA and CDR2 YSYEKL. From the cysteine through the phenylalanine, the CDR3 covers 15 amino acids. The DNA shown is the 45-base CDR3, in frame from base 1. This TCR was sampled from a woman in her 30s with acute or convalescent COVID-19. Sequencing was carried out using peripheral blood. This sequence uses TRBV4-1 and TRBJ2-1; TRBD2 matches 10 bases in the middle. Read as DNA, the sequence is TGCGCCAGCAGCCGAAGCGGGGGGGCGCCTTTTGAGCAGTTCTTC. This gives the protein CASSRSGGAPFEQFF.